The 30 T cell receptor beta chains reported below all come from one sample, sequenced in a study of OX40 agonist ivuxolimab in advanced cancers. Measured with immunoSEQ multiplex PCR; TCRdb has only the in-frame clones, and not every one. The sample gives over 80,000 clones, roughly nine tenths of which show up once; around 5.5% is in the top ten. The sample in question was CD4+ or CD8+ T cells sorted from blood, obtained in a trial of the OX40 agonist ivuxolimab. These receptor sequences come from an adult with an advanced solid tumor such as melanoma, head and neck, liver or kidney cancer.

CDR3 DNA: TGTGCCAGCAGTTACCCGGGACAGCGCACAGATACGCAGTATTTT. This translates into CASSYPGQRTDTQYF. This chain links TRBV6-6 with TRBJ2-3; 7 bases match TRBD1. CDR3 length: 15 amino acids. The V gene end was trimmed by 2 bases and the J gene end by 1 base; junction bases not matched to a gene: 3. Germline V lookup: CDR1 MNHNY, CDR2 SVGAGI (reference sequence).

The rearrangement uses TRBV10-3 and TRBJ1-2; tentative D call: TRBD1 (6 bases). Germline CDR1 ENHRY, CDR2 SYGVKD. The CDR3 consists of 14 residues. V shed 7 bases and J shed 8 bases, with 20 bases lying between them. This CDR3 reads CAIKAEGVLRGYTF. In nucleotides, the CDR3 is TGTGCCATCAAGGCGGAGGGGGTCCTTAGAGGCTACACCTTC.

DNA of the CDR3: TGTGCCAGCAGTGTCCGACCGTCCCTTGTCACGCAGTATTTT. Amino acids: CASSVRPSLVTQYF. The chain carries TRBV2 and TRBJ2-3; D not certain. CDR1 SNHLY and CDR2 FYNNEI come from the germline V gene. V lost 4 bases and J 9 bases, leaving 17 bases between the germline ends. The CDR3 is made up of 14 amino acids.

The V gene is TRBV7-9, the J gene TRBJ1-5, with 8 bases fitting TRBD1. V lost 5 bases, J lost 3 bases, and 3 bases stayed unmatched. This CDR3 comprises 14 residues. Germline lookup yields CDR1 SEHNR and CDR2 FQNEAQ (reference sequence). The CDR3 reads CASSAQGDNQPQHF. For the CDR3, the DNA is TGTGCCAGCAGCGCACAGGGGGACAATCAGCCCCAGCATTTT.

The rearrangement joins TRBV6-6 to TRBJ1-6, with 12 bases matching TRBD1. This CDR3 comprises 15 residues. The V segment lost 6 bases and the J segment 10 bases; nucleotides outside the gene matches: 7. The germline V gene encodes CDR1 MNHNY and CDR2 SVGAGI (reference sequence). In DNA form, the CDR3 reads TGTGCCAGCAGATCCGGGACAGGGGGCATCTCACCCCTCCACTTT. Translation gives CASRSGTGGISPLHF.

The gene calls are TRBV4-3 and TRBJ2-1; a weak D match, TRBD1 (6 bases). Germline lookup yields CDR1 LGHNA and CDR2 YSLEER. The CDR3 runs 15 residues. The V gene lost 0 bases and the J gene lost 4 bases, with 10 bases spanning the gap. The CDR3: CASSQEGQFYNEQFF. The CDR3 DNA is TGCGCCAGCAGCCAAGAAGGACAGTTTTACAATGAGCAGTTCTTC.

The CDR3 DNA sequence: TGTGCCAGCAGGGGACTGTCGGGAGGGAACAATGAGCAGTTCTTC. Its translation: CASRGLSGGNNEQFF. The rearrangement joins TRBV27 to TRBJ2-1, with TRBD2 matching over 8 bases. This CDR3 contains 15 residues. Germline V gene lookup returns CDR1 MNHEY and CDR2 SMNVEV (reference sequence). V shed 6 bases and J 5 bases; nucleotides not matched to a gene: 9.

The genes are TRBV5-8 and TRBJ2-1, with unresolved D. V gave up 5 bases and J gave up 6 bases, with 12 bases separating them. The CDR3 has 13 amino acids. From germline, CDR1 is SGHTS and CDR2 YDEGEE. The CDR3 spells CASSPASPNEQFF. In nucleotides, the CDR3 is TGTGCCAGCAGTCCGGCTAGTCCCAATGAGCAGTTCTTC. The full variable domain, in which reference TRBV5-8 and TRBJ2-1 provide the parts outside the CDR3, is EAGVTQSPTHLIKTRGQQATLRCSPISGHTSVYWYQQALGLGLQFLLWYDEGEERNRGNFPPRFSGRQFPNYSSELNVNALELEDSALYLCASSPASPNEQFFGPGTRLTVL.

The count of this clone is one. The chain is built from TRBV12-5 and TRBJ1-1; D is unresolved. Trimming shortened V by 2 bases and J by 3 bases, and 10 bases separated the two germline ends. The CDR3 sequence is 14 residues long. Germline lookup yields CDR1 LGHNT and CDR2 FRNRAP. CDR3 coding DNA: TGTGCTAGTGGTTTGAAAGGGTTGGACACTGAAGCTTTCTTT. Translated: CASGLKGLDTEAFF.

This clone has only a few counts. The CDR3 region has the DNA TGTGCCTGGAGGCATGGGAATCAGCCCCAGCATTTT. This sequence encodes CAWRHGNQPQHF. This sequence joins TRBV30 and TRBJ1-5, with D hard to call. The CDR3 has 12 amino acids. Germline V CDR1 and CDR2: GTSNPN, SVGIG (reference sequence). V dropped 3 bases and J dropped 4 bases, with 7 bases sitting between them.

CDR3 coding DNA: TGTGCCTGGCTGAGACAGTTGAACACTGAAGCTTTCTTT. It yields the protein CAWLRQLNTEAFF. The V and J genes are TRBV30 and TRBJ1-1, with a tentative D call TRBD1 (5 bases). The germline gives CDR1 GTSNPN, CDR2 SVGIG (reference sequence). CDR3 length: 13 residues. With 5 bases removed from V and 0 bases from J, the gap between germline ends came to 10 bases.

The chain has TRBV5-1 and TRBJ2-1, with 8 bases fitting TRBD1. The CDR3 has 14 residues. V shed 3 bases and J 7 bases; nucleotides not matched to a gene: 6. Per the germline V gene, CDR1 is SGHRS and CDR2 is YFSETQ. CDR3 amino acids: CASSSDRALNEQFF. CDR3 nucleotide sequence: TGCGCCAGCAGCTCGGACAGGGCCCTGAATGAGCAGTTCTTC.

This clone occurred once. This rearrangement joins TRBV11-2 to TRBJ2-5; 7 bases are a match to TRBD2. The CDR3 has 14 amino acids. V lost 5 bases to trimming and J lost 5 bases; unmatched junction nucleotides: 8. In germline, CDR1 is SGHAT, CDR2 FQNNGV. CDR3 residues: CASSQTAGGETQYF. Written as DNA, the CDR3 is TGTGCCAGCAGCCAAACCGCCGGGGGGGAGACCCAGTACTTC.

V and J are TRBV19 and TRBJ2-2; TRBD2 aligns across 8 bases. Germline CDR1 and CDR2: LNHDA and SQIVND (reference sequence). CDR3 length: 15 residues. V lost 11 bases to trimming and J lost 0 bases; unmatched junction nucleotides: 8. CDR3 sequence: CAGSSSGTNTGELFF. The CDR3 nucleotides read TGTGCCGGGAGCAGTAGCGGGACGAACACCGGGGAGCTGTTTTTT.

This sequence joins TRBV14 and TRBJ2-7; D might be TRBD1 or TRBD2, each matching 6 bases. Between the trimmed V and J ends, which lost 6 bases and 2 bases, there was a span of 17 bases. The CDR3 spans 15 residues. Germline-derived CDR1 and CDR2 are SGHDN and FVKESK. The CDR3: CASRPRGQGTYEQYF. CDR3 DNA sequence: TGTGCCAGCAGGCCCCGGGGGCAGGGGACCTACGAGCAGTACTTC.

This chain uses TRBV5-5 with TRBJ2-7, with D uncertain. The CDR3 spans 13 residues. From germline, CDR1 is SGHKS and CDR2 YYEKEE (reference sequence). V dropped 4 bases and J dropped 3 bases, with 11 bases sitting between them. CDR3 amino acids: CASSTDTYYEQYF. CDR3 in DNA: TGTGCCAGCAGCACCGACACCTACTACGAGCAGTACTTC.

The V call is TRBV23-1, the J call TRBJ1-5; D is perhaps TRBD1 (6 bases). TRBV23-1 is flagged as an ORF with uncertain function. The V and J ends lost 9 bases and 1 base respectively, with 13 bases between them. CDR3 size: 14 residues. The CDR3 DNA reads TGCGCCAGTCGGGGGCTGGAAAGCAATCAGCCCCAGCATTTT. It specifies CASRGLESNQPQHF.

V is TRBV19 and J is TRBJ1-2; no clear D gene. CDR3 length equals 13 residues. The V gene's germline CDR1 is LNHDA and CDR2 SQIVND (reference sequence). Trimming shortened V by 0 bases and J by 5 bases, and 7 bases separated the two germline ends. CDR3 DNA: TGTGCCAGTAGTATAGATGGGCCTTATGGCTACACCTTC. Translation gives CASSIDGPYGYTF.

This chain links TRBV7-3 with TRBJ2-1; the D is unclear. CDR3 length equals 14 residues. V was trimmed by 1 base and J by 7 bases, leaving 11 bases between them. Germline CDR1 SGHTA, CDR2 FQGTGA. The CDR3 protein is CASSLMGSMNEQFF. The CDR3 nucleotides read TGTGCCAGCAGCTTAATGGGATCGATGAATGAGCAGTTCTTC.

The rearrangement joins TRBV7-9 to TRBJ2-2; D perhaps matches TRBD2 (7 bases). V lost 10 bases and J lost 5, with 20 bases in between. The germline gives CDR1 SEHNR, CDR2 FQNEAQ (reference sequence). This CDR3 spans 15 amino acids. The DNA of the CDR3 is TGTGCCACCCCTAAGGGGGGAGGGCCGACCGGGGAGCTGTTTTTT. This encodes CATPKGGGPTGELFF.

The chain employs TRBV7-3 and TRBJ2-7; D remains unclear. The CDR3 has 15 residues. Germline CDR1 is SGHTA and CDR2 is FQGTGA. Trimming took 0 bases from V and 5 from J, leaving 14 bases between them. Here the CDR3 reads CASSLTYGSWDEQYF. The CDR3 coding sequence is TGTGCCAGCAGCTTAACATACGGCAGTTGGGACGAGCAGTACTTC.

This clone was seen once. This chain connects TRBV19 to TRBJ2-1, with 11 bases aligning to TRBD1. CDR3 length: 14 residues. Germline CDR1 reads LNHDA; CDR2 reads SQIVND (reference sequence). With V trimmed by 7 bases and J by 15 bases, 14 bases remained unmatched. The CDR3 loop is CASTPGTGGPLSFF. CDR3 bases: TGTGCCAGTACCCCCGGGACAGGGGGTCCTCTTTCGTTCTTC. The entire variable domain, with the rest obtained from reference TRBV19 and TRBJ2-1, is as follows: DGGITQSPKYLFRKEGQNVTLSCEQNLNHDAMYWYRQDPGQGLRLIYYSQIVNDFQKGDIAEGYSVSREKKESFPLTVTSAQKNPTAFYLCASTPGTGGPLSFFGPGTRLTVL.

The chain has TRBV5-1 and TRBJ2-3, with unresolved D. The CDR3 sequence is 13 residues long. The V and J ends lost 0 bases and 5 bases respectively, with 7 bases between them. Germline-derived CDR1 and CDR2 are SGHRS and YFSETQ. This CDR3 reads CASSLVLQDTQYF. DNA of the CDR3: TGCGCCAGCAGCTTGGTCCTCCAAGATACGCAGTATTTT.

The chain recombines TRBV5-4 with TRBJ1-2; 8 nucleotides line up with TRBD1. The CDR3 is made up of 17 amino acids. V shed 6 bases, J shed 0 bases, and the junction held 13 bases outside the gene matches. Germline lookup yields CDR1 SGHNT and CDR2 YYREEE (reference sequence). The CDR3 loop reads CASTLGTTGGANYGYTF. CDR3 DNA sequence: TGTGCCAGCACCCTGGGGACTACAGGGGGAGCTAACTATGGCTACACCTTC.

DNA for the CDR3: TGTGCCAGCAGAAGAACCGGGATTAATGAAAAACTGTTTTTT. It codes for CASRRTGINEKLFF. This chain uses TRBV7-2 with TRBJ1-4; D is unclear. Germline V gene sequence: CDR1 SGHTA, CDR2 FQGNSA. The V gene lost 6 bases and the J gene lost 4 bases, with 12 bases spanning the gap. This CDR3 is 14 amino acids long.

The genes are TRBV5-1 and TRBJ2-2, with a tentative D call TRBD2 (6 bases). There are 14 residues in the CDR3. CDR1 is SGHRS, CDR2 YFSETQ, per germline. The V end was cut by 5 bases, the J end by 6 bases, with 14 bases between. This CDR3 is CASSSGRTAGELFF. CDR3 nucleotide sequence: TGCGCCAGCAGTTCGGGGAGGACCGCCGGGGAGCTGTTTTTT.

DNA for the CDR3: TGCAGCGTTGTCAATATGGCCGGAGAGACCCAGTACTTC. This encodes CSVVNMAGETQYF. The rearrangement links TRBV29-1 to TRBJ2-5; D call uncertain. V was trimmed by 4 bases and J by 4 bases, leaving 13 bases between them. CDR3 size: 13 residues. In germline, CDR1 is SQVTM, CDR2 ANQGSEA.

This rearrangement joins TRBV7-8 to TRBJ2-7, with 10 bases matching TRBD1. The J segment lost 0 bases and the V segment lost 4 bases, leaving 6 bases of the junction unmatched. The CDR3 totals 16 residues. The germline gives CDR1 SGHVS, CDR2 FQNEAQ. The DNA of the CDR3 is TGTGCCAGCAGCTCTCCGGGACAGGGGAGCTCCTACGAGCAGTACTTC. Translation gives CASSSPGQGSSYEQYF.

The chain combines TRBV29-1 with TRBJ1-4; unclear D gene. The CDR3 runs 11 residues. Trimming removed 2 bases from V and 7 bases from J, with 5 bases in between. Germline CDR1 reads SQVTM; CDR2 reads ANQGSEA. CDR3 DNA: TGCAGCGTTGAACAGTTTGAAAAACTGTTTTTT. This codes for CSVEQFEKLFF.

As regards this clone: The sample carries other DNA sequences with the same CDR3. DNA for the CDR3: TGCAGTGCTAGCTTGGGAGATACGCAGTATTTT. Translated, it gives CSASLGDTQYF. The rearrangement joins TRBV20-1 to TRBJ2-3; no clear D gene. This CDR3 spans 11 amino acids. Looked up from germline, CDR1 is DFQATT and CDR2 is SNEGSKA (reference sequence). V lost 3 bases, J lost 5 bases, and 6 bases lay in between.